This T cell receptor beta chain was identified in a study of blood T cell repertoires in COVID-19. Study-level information: The analysed material was cDNA or gDNA that came from T cells, B-cell-depleted T cells, or PBMCs.

The CDR3 contains 14 residues. V was shortened by 0 bases and J by 0 bases, with 5 bases between the two germline ends. Germline V gene lookup returns CDR1 SGHRS and CDR2 YFSETQ. A word on this clone: The same CDR3 arises from other DNA sequences in this sample as well.

Data came from immunoSEQ multiplex PCR; TCRdb stores just in-frame clones and leaves some out. The sample lists some 150,000 clones, over 85% occurring once. Specimen: peripheral blood. The TCR was taken from a human donor in a cohort sampled during active COVID-19. This sequence joins TRBV5-1 and TRBJ2-3; D unresolved. The CDR3 DNA reads TGCGCCAGCAGCTTGGGGGCTAGCACAGATACGCAGTATTTT. This translates into CASSLGASTDTQYF.